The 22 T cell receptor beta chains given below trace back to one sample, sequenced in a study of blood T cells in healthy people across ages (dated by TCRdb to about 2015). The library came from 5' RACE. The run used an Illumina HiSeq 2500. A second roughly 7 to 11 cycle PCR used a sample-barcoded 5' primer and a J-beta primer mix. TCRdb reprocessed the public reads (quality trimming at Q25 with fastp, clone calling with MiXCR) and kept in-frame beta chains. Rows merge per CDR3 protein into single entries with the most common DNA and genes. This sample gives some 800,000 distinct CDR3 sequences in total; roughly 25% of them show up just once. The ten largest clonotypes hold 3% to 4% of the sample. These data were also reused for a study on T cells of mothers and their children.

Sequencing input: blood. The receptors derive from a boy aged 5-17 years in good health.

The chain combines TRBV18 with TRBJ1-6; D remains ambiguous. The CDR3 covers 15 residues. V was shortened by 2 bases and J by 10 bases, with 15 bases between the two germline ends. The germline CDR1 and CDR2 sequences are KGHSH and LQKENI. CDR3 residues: CASSPIARDKSPLHF. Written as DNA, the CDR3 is TGTGCCAGCTCACCAATTGCCCGCGACAAGTCACCCCTCCACTTT.

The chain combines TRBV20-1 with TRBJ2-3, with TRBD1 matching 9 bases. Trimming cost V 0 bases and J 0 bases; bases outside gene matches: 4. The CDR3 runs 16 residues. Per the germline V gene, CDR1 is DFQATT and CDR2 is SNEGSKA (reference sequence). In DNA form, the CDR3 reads TGCAGTGCTAGAGAGACACAGGGGGCTAGCACAGATACGCAGTATTTT. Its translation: CSARETQGASTDTQYF.

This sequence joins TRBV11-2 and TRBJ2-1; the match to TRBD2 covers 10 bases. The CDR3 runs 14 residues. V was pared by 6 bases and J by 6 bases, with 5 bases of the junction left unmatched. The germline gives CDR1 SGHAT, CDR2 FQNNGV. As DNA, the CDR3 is TGTGCCAGCAGTTACACTAGCGGGATCAATGAGCAGTTCTTC. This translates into CASSYTSGINEQFF. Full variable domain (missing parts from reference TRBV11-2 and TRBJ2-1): EAGVAQSPRYKIIEKRQSVAFWCNPISGHATLYWYQQILGQGPKLLIQFQNNGVVDDSQLPKDRFSAERLKGVDSTLKIQPAKLEDSAVYLCASSYTSGINEQFFGPGTRLTVL.

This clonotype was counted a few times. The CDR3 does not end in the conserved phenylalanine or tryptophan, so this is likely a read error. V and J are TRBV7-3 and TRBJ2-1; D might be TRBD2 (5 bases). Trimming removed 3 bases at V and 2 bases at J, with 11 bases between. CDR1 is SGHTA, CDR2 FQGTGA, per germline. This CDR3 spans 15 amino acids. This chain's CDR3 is CASSFVATTYNEQFL. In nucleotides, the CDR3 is TGTGCCAGCAGCTTCGTAGCGACCACCTACAATGAGCAGTTCCTC.

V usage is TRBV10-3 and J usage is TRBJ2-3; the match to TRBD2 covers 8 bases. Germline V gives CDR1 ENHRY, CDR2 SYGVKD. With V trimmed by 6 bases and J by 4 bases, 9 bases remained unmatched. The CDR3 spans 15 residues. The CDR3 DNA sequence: TGTGCCATCAGAACGGGACTAGTTTCTTCAGATACGCAGTATTTT. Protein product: CAIRTGLVSSDTQYF.

The CDR3 DNA sequence: TGTGCCAGCAGCGCCGTAGCGGCAGGGACGCAGTATTTT. As protein: CASSAVAAGTQYF. The rearrangement links TRBV7-9 to TRBJ2-3; the D gene is possibly TRBD2 (6 bases). Looked up from germline, CDR1 is SEHNR and CDR2 is FQNEAQ (reference sequence). The CDR3 extends over 13 amino acids. The V end was cut by 5 bases, the J end by 9 bases, with 15 bases between.

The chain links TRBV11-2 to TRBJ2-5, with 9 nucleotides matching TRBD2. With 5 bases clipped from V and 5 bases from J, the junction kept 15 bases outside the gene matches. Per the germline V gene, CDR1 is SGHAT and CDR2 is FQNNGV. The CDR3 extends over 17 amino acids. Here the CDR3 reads CASSVTSGPRGGETQYF. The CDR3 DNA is TGTGCCAGCAGCGTAACTAGCGGGCCCCGCGGGGGGGAGACCCAGTACTTC.

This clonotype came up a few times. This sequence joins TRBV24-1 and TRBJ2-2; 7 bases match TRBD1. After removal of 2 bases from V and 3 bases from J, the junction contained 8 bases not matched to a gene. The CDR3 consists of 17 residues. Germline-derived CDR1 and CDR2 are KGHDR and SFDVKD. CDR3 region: CATSDSRDSLYTGELFF. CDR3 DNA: TGTGCCACCAGTGATTCCCGGGACAGCCTTTACACCGGGGAGCTGTTTTTT.

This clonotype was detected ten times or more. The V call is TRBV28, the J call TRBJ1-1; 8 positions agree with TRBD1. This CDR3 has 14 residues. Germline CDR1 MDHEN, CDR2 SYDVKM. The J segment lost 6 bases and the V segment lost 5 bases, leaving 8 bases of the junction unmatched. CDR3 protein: CASSPLMTGAEAFF. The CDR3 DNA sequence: TGTGCCAGCAGTCCCCTAATGACAGGGGCTGAAGCTTTCTTT. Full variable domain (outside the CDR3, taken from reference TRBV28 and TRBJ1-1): DVKVTQSSRYLVKRTGEKVFLECVQDMDHENMFWYRQDPGLGLRLIYFSYDVKMKEKGDIPEGYSVSREKKERFSLILESASTNQTSMYLCASSPLMTGAEAFFGQGTRLTVV.

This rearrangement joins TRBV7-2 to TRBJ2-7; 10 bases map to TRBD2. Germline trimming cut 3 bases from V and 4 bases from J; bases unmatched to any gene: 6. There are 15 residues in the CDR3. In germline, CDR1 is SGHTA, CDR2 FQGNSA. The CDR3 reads CASSLSSGSFYEQYF. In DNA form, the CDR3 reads TGTGCCAGCAGCTTGTCTAGCGGGAGCTTTTACGAGCAGTACTTC.

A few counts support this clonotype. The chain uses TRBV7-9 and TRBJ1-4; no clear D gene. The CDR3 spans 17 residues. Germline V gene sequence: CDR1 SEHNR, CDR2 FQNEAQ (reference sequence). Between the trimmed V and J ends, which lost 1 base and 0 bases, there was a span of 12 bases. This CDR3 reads CASSLGWEVSTNEKLFF. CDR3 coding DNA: TGTGCCAGCAGCTTAGGTTGGGAAGTGTCAACTAATGAAAAACTGTTTTTT.

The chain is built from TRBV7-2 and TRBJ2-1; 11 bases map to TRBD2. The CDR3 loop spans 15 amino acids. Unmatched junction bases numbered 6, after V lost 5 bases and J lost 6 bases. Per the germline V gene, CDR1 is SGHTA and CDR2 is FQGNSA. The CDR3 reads CASSRGTSGFNEQFF. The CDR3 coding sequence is TGTGCCAGCAGCCGAGGGACTAGCGGATTCAATGAGCAGTTCTTC.

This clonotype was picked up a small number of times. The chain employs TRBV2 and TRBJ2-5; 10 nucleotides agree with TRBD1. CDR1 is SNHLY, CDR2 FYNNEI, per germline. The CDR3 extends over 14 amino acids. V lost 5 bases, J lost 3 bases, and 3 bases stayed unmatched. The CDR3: CASSWDRGEETQYF. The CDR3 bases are TGTGCCAGCAGTTGGGACAGGGGCGAAGAGACCCAGTACTTC. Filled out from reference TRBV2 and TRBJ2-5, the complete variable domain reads EPEVTQTPSHQVTQMGQEVILRCVPISNHLYFYWYRQILGQKVEFLVSFYNNEISEKSEIFDDQFSVERPDGSNFTLKIRSTKLEDSAMYFCASSWDRGEETQYFGPGTRLLVL.

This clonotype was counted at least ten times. This CDR3 reads CASSFGTSGSTDTQYF. The CDR3 coding sequence is TGCGCCAGCAGCTTCGGGACTAGCGGGAGCACAGATACGCAGTATTTT. The chain is built from TRBV5-1 and TRBJ2-3; 12 positions agree with TRBD2. The V gene's germline CDR1 is SGHRS and CDR2 YFSETQ. The ends lost 2 bases at V and 0 bases at J; junction bases unmatched: 1. The CDR3 runs to 16 residues. The full variable domain, rest sourced from reference TRBV5-1 and TRBJ2-3, is KAGVTQTPRYLIKTRGQQVTLSCSPISGHRSVSWYQQTPGQGLQFLFEYFSETQRNKGNFPGRFSGRQFSNSRSEMNVSTLELGDSALYLCASSFGTSGSTDTQYFGPGTRLTVL.

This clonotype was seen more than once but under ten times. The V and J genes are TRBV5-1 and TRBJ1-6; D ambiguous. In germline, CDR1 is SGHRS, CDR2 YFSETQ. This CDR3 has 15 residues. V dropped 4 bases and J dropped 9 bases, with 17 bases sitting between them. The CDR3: CASSLESPWGSPLHF. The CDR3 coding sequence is TGCGCCAGCAGCCTGGAAAGCCCCTGGGGTTCACCCCTCCACTTT. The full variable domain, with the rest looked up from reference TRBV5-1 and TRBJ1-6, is KAGVTQTPRYLIKTRGQQVTLSCSPISGHRSVSWYQQTPGQGLQFLFEYFSETQRNKGNFPGRFSGRQFSNSRSEMNVSTLELGDSALYLCASSLESPWGSPLHFGNGTRLTVT.

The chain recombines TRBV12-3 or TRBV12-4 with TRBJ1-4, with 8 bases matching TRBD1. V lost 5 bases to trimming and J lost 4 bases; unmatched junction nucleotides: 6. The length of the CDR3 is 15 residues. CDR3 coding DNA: TGTGCCAGCAGTGGACAGGGCTACGTTAATGAAAAACTGTTTTTT. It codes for CASSGQGYVNEKLFF.

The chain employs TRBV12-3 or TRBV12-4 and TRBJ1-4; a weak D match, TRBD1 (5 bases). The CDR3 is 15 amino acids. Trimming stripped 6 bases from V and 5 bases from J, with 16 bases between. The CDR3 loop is CASRPAGLQNEKLFF. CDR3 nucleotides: TGTGCCAGCAGACCGGCGGGACTCCAAAATGAAAAACTGTTTTTT.

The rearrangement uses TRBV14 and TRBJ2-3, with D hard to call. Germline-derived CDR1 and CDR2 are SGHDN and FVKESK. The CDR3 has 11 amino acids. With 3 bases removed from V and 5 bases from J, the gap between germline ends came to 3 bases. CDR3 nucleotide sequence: TGTGCCAGCAGCCATGGAGATACGCAGTATTTT. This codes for CASSHGDTQYF. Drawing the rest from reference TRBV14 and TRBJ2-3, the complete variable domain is EAGVTQFPSHSVIEKGQTVTLRCDPISGHDNLYWYRRVMGKEIKFLLHFVKESKQDESGMPNNRFLAERTGGTYSTLKVQPAELEDSGVYFCASSHGDTQYFGPGTRLTVL.

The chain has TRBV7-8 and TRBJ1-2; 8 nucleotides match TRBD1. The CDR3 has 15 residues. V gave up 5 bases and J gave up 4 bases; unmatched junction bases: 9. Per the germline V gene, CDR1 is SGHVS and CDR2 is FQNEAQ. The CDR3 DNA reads TGTGCCAGCAGCATTTCCCGGGACAGGTCCTATGGCTACACCTTC. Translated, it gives CASSISRDRSYGYTF.

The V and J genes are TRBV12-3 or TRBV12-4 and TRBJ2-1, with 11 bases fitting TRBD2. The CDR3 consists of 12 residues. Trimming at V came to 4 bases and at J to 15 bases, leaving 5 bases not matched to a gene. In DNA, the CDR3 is TGTGCCAGCAGTTCCTCTAGCGGGGGGTTGTTCTTC. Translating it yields CASSSSSGGLFF.

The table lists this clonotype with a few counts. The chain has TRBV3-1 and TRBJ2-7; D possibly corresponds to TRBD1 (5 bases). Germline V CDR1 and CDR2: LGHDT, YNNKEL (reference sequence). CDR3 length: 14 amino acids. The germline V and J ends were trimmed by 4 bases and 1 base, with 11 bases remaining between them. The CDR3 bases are TGTGCCAGCAGCCCGGACATGGAATCCTACGAGCAGTACTTC. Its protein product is CASSPDMESYEQYF.

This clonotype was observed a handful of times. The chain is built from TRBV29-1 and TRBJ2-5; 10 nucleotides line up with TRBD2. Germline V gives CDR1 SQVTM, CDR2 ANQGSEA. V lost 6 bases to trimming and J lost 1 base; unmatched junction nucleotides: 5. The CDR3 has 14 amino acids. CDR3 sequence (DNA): TGCAGCGTACTAGCGGGGTATGGCCAAGAGACCCAGTACTTC. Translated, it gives CSVLAGYGQETQYF.